This entry is about one T cell receptor (beta chain). The entry originates in a study of cytomegalovirus exposure and HLA in healthy donors. PCR used 60 Vbeta primers and 13 Jbeta primers. TCRdb's copy holds only in-frame clones and misses some; the assay was immunoSEQ multiplex PCR. The sample shows 170,000 or so clones, less than 85% of them seen only once. This CDR3 region has 14 residues. V was clipped by 5 bases and J by 0 bases, with 10 bases between them. Germline CDR1 SNHLY, CDR2 FYNNEI. The J gene is TRBJ1-1, the V gene TRBV2, with D unresolved. This sequence originates from a boy between 5 and 17 years old in good health and CMV-seronegative. Sample: PBMCs. The CDR3 DNA reads as TGTGCCAGCAGTCAGGATAGGATGAACACTGAAGCTTTCTTT. As protein: CASSQDRMNTEAFF.